This TCR beta chain came from a study of T-cell memory formation after mild COVID-19 (dated by TCRdb to the early 2020s). For the study in its entirety: TCR sequence clusters from the two donors were found to be largely donor specific. T-cell clones expanding and contracting after mild COVID-19 in a couple of donors were tracked by longitudinal TCRalpha and TCRbeta repertoire sequencing. The cohort comprised two young, previously healthy adult volunteers, one female and one male.

The CDR3 starts with the cysteine, ends with the phenylalanine, and has 14 residues. Just the 42-base CDR3 DNA is kept, in frame starting at base 1. V was cut back by 4 bases and J by 4 bases, leaving a gap of 11 bases between them. CDR1 and CDR2, per the germline V gene (reference sequence), are MNHEY and SMNVEV. With regard to this clonotype: The clone's antigen remains unknown. One base away there is no much larger clone; base qualities are not given.

PBMCs were isolated by Ficoll-Paque density gradient centrifugation. Data came from an Illumina NovaSeq 6000. TCRalpha and TCRbeta cDNA libraries were constructed by 5'RACE with constant-segment primers, with sample barcodes and unique molecular identifiers being introduced. Trizol reagent was used to extract RNA from every sample. Libraries were amplified in two PCR steps, with a second sample barcode and Illumina TruSeq adapters added in the second step. Sequencing of libraries was performed on an Illumina NovaSeq with 2 x 150 bp paired-end reads. The original methods were these. Demultiplexing of reads and collapsing into UMI-guided consensus sequences were performed with migec v1.2.7. Using mixcr v2.1.11, UMI consensuses were aligned to TRA and TRB V and J templates and then assembled into clonotypes. Clonotypes were classified as expanded or contracted when called significant by both edgeR and NoisET, with noise models trained on biological replicates. edgeR calls used a false discovery rate-adjusted p below 0.01 and a log2 fold-change threshold of 1. PCA with hierarchical clustering of max-normalized trajectories of the 1000 most abundant clonotypes was used as exploratory dynamics analysis. Separately sequenced CD4+ and CD8+ repertoires were used to assign a CD4 or CD8 phenotype to each responding clone. Using fastp at Q25 and MiXCR, TCRdb reprocessed the public reads and kept productive beta chains. For every CDR3 protein sequence, its rows merge into one entry that carries the most common genes and DNA. TCRdb's processing, not the authors', yielded these V and J calls. The sample contains 250,000 to 350,000 distinct CDR3 sequences, around 19% of them found a single time. Approximately 21% of the sample lies in the top ten.

Overall results and qualifications from the work: Clones contracting from day 15 to 85 had balanced CD4/CD8 phenotypes, while a second wave expanding from day 15 to 37 was biased towards CD4+. The study included only a couple of mild cases, and larger cohorts that include severe cases with pre-infection samples were judged to be necessary. The detection of some responding clones in pre-infection memory suggests that pre-existing cross-reactive memory T cells joined the SARS-CoV-2 response. Contracting CD4+ clones were found mainly in CM and EM memory subsets, while CD8+ clones were enriched in EMRA. SARS-CoV-2 specificity of the second-wave clones peaking on day 37 was not confirmed.

Input material: PBMCs or a T cell subset sorted from them (not recorded which). The clonotype comes from a man aged 18 to 30 who had mild COVID-19 (a few samples of this study predate the infection). The sample titles of this study are shuffled in the database, so cell type and time point are left out; the donor was told from shared clones. Rearrangement joined TRBV27 to TRBJ2-1; perhaps TRBD2 is the D gene, with 6 bases matching. The CDR3 protein: CASSSGLRYNEQFF. The bases are TGTGCCAGCAGTTCGGGACTTCGATACAATGAGCAGTTCTTC.